The rows below give T cell receptor beta chains drawn from one sample of a study of blood T cell repertoires in COVID-19. Method: immunoSEQ multiplex PCR; TCRdb's copy keeps in-frame clones and lacks some. This table holds 150,000 to 200,000 clones, more than 75% found once. Sample: peripheral blood. The receptor source for this set is a human donor in a cohort sampled during active COVID-19. Both conserved end residues are part of each CDR3. The order of the fields is clone size, J gene, CDR3 length, D gene, V gene, CDR3 protein, CDR3 DNA. D genes are given only for firm matches. The size field is filled for only some rows; it gives once, few, many or a size class.

clone size: NA
J gene: TRBJ2-5
CDR3 length: 13
D gene: NA
V gene: TRBV7-9
CDR3 protein: CASSRGDSETQYF
CDR3 DNA: TGTGCCAGCAGCCGAGGCGATAGTGAGACCCAGTACTTC

clone size: NA
J gene: TRBJ1-1
CDR3 length: 14
D gene: NA
V gene: TRBV13
CDR3 protein: CASSLNSMNTEAFF
CDR3 DNA: TGTGCCAGCAGCTTAAACAGCATGAACACTGAAGCTTTCTTT

clone size: NA
J gene: TRBJ2-7
CDR3 length: 14
D gene: TRBD1
V gene: TRBV28
CDR3 protein: CASRVTGVPYEQYF
CDR3 DNA: TGTGCCAGCAGAGTGACAGGGGTGCCCTACGAGCAGTACTTC

clone size: NA
J gene: TRBJ2-1
CDR3 length: 15
D gene: TRBD2
V gene: TRBV30
CDR3 protein: CAWSISSGRFNEQFF
CDR3 DNA: TGTGCCTGGAGTATATCGAGCGGGAGGTTCAATGAGCAGTTCTTC

clone size: NA
J gene: TRBJ2-5
CDR3 length: 14
D gene: TRBD2
V gene: TRBV28
CDR3 protein: CASSRTSGQETQYF
CDR3 DNA: TGTGCCAGCAGTAGGACTAGCGGCCAAGAGACCCAGTACTTC

clone size: NA
J gene: TRBJ1-4
CDR3 length: 15
D gene: TRBD1
V gene: TRBV3-1/TRBV3-2
CDR3 protein: CASSLQGISNEKLFF
CDR3 DNA: TGTGCCAGCAGCTTACAGGGGATATCTAATGAAAAACTGTTTTTT

clone size: NA
J gene: TRBJ2-3
CDR3 length: 18
D gene: TRBD2
V gene: TRBV10-3
CDR3 protein: CAISEGTSGGRGTDTQYF
CDR3 DNA: TGTGCCATCAGTGAAGGGACTAGCGGGGGGCGGGGCACAGATACGCAGTATTTT

clone size: once
J gene: TRBJ2-7
CDR3 length: 13
D gene: NA
V gene: TRBV5-4
CDR3 protein: CASSPGQPYEQYF
CDR3 DNA: TGTGCCAGCAGCCCCGGACAGCCCTACGAGCAGTACTTC

clone size: NA
J gene: TRBJ2-1
CDR3 length: 14
D gene: NA
V gene: TRBV18
CDR3 protein: CASSLGQLNNEQFF
CDR3 DNA: TGTGCCAGCTCACTCGGACAGCTAAACAATGAGCAGTTCTTC

clone size: NA
J gene: TRBJ2-2
CDR3 length: 13
D gene: NA
V gene: TRBV24-1
CDR3 protein: CATSDPNTGELFF
CDR3 DNA: TGTGCCACCAGTGACCCAAACACCGGGGAGCTGTTTTTT

clone size: NA
J gene: TRBJ1-4
CDR3 length: 13
D gene: NA
V gene: TRBV28
CDR3 protein: CASSLRQFEKLFF
CDR3 DNA: TGTGCCAGCAGTTTGAGACAGTTTGAAAAACTGTTTTTT

clone size: once
J gene: TRBJ1-2
CDR3 length: 13
D gene: NA
V gene: TRBV10-3
CDR3 protein: CAISKNGDYGYTF
CDR3 DNA: TGTGCCATCAGTAAGAACGGGGACTATGGCTACACCTTC

clone size: once
J gene: TRBJ1-6
CDR3 length: 14
D gene: NA
V gene: TRBV19
CDR3 protein: CASSMGGRNSPLHF
CDR3 DNA: TGTGCCAGTAGTATGGGAGGGAGGAACTCACCCCTCCACTTT

clone size: NA
J gene: TRBJ2-7
CDR3 length: 13
D gene: TRBD2
V gene: TRBV6-2/TRBV6-3
CDR3 protein: CASSQAGYYEQYF
CDR3 DNA: TGTGCCAGCAGTCAAGCGGGATATTACGAGCAGTACTTC

clone size: NA
J gene: TRBJ1-4
CDR3 length: 14
D gene: TRBD1
V gene: TRBV27
CDR3 protein: CASSRQGPGEKLFF
CDR3 DNA: TGTGCCAGCAGTCGACAGGGGCCAGGGGAAAAACTGTTTTTT

clone size: NA
J gene: TRBJ1-5
CDR3 length: 13
D gene: NA
V gene: TRBV7-2
CDR3 protein: CASSRRSNQPQHF
CDR3 DNA: TGTGCCAGCAGCCGCAGGAGCAATCAGCCCCAGCATTTT

clone size: NA
J gene: TRBJ1-2
CDR3 length: 16
D gene: NA
V gene: TRBV10-3
CDR3 protein: CAISEQLQGGGYGYTF
CDR3 DNA: TGTGCCATCAGTGAGCAACTCCAGGGAGGGGGGTATGGCTACACCTTC

clone size: NA
J gene: TRBJ2-1
CDR3 length: 15
D gene: NA
V gene: TRBV7-9
CDR3 protein: CASSPASYLAGRKFF
CDR3 DNA: TGTGCCAGCAGCCCTGCCTCCTATCTGGCGGGAAGAAAGTTCTTC

clone size: NA
J gene: TRBJ1-1
CDR3 length: 15
D gene: NA
V gene: TRBV24-1
CDR3 protein: CATNSKGRVITEAFF
CDR3 DNA: TGTGCCACCAACTCTAAGGGGAGGGTAATCACTGAAGCTTTCTTT

clone size: NA
J gene: TRBJ1-1
CDR3 length: 12
D gene: NA
V gene: TRBV11-2
CDR3 protein: CASSFQDTEAFF
CDR3 DNA: TGTGCCAGCAGCTTCCAGGACACTGAAGCTTTCTTT

clone size: once
J gene: TRBJ1-5
CDR3 length: 15
D gene: TRBD1
V gene: TRBV5-3
CDR3 protein: CARSLVRDRNQPQHF
CDR3 DNA: TGTGCCAGAAGCTTGGTCAGGGACAGGAATCAGCCCCAGCATTTT

clone size: NA
J gene: TRBJ2-7
CDR3 length: 15
D gene: TRBD2
V gene: TRBV7-2
CDR3 protein: CASRKTSGSKYEQYF
CDR3 DNA: TGTGCCAGCAGAAAGACTAGCGGGAGTAAGTACGAGCAGTACTTC

clone size: NA
J gene: TRBJ1-1
CDR3 length: 12
D gene: NA
V gene: TRBV30
CDR3 protein: CAWSARNTEAFF
CDR3 DNA: TGTGCCTGGAGTGCCCGGAACACTGAAGCTTTCTTT

clone size: NA
J gene: TRBJ2-5
CDR3 length: 16
D gene: NA
V gene: TRBV6-2/TRBV6-3
CDR3 protein: CASSLGGNPYQETQYF
CDR3 DNA: TGTGCCAGCAGCCTAGGAGGTAATCCGTACCAAGAGACCCAGTACTTC

clone size: NA
J gene: TRBJ1-1
CDR3 length: 16
D gene: NA
V gene: TRBV7-2
CDR3 protein: CASTPRGGAGSPRAFF
CDR3 DNA: TGTGCCAGCACCCCGCGCGGGGGAGCAGGGTCCCCACGAGCTTTCTTT

clone size: NA
J gene: TRBJ2-3
CDR3 length: 16
D gene: NA
V gene: TRBV7-9
CDR3 protein: CASSLAGIQGTDTQYF
CDR3 DNA: TGTGCCAGCAGCTTAGCAGGTATCCAGGGCACAGATACGCAGTATTTT

clone size: NA
J gene: TRBJ1-6
CDR3 length: 15
D gene: NA
V gene: TRBV18
CDR3 protein: CASSPSWAENSPLHF
CDR3 DNA: TGTGCCAGCTCACCATCGTGGGCCGAAAATTCACCCCTCCACTTT

clone size: few
J gene: TRBJ2-7
CDR3 length: 12
D gene: NA
V gene: TRBV29-1
CDR3 protein: CSVGQAAYEQYF
CDR3 DNA: TGCAGCGTTGGACAGGCGGCCTACGAGCAGTACTTC

clone size: NA
J gene: TRBJ2-3
CDR3 length: 16
D gene: NA
V gene: TRBV9
CDR3 protein: CASSVVGLGGTDTQYF
CDR3 DNA: TGTGCCAGCAGCGTAGTCGGTCTCGGGGGCACAGATACGCAGTATTTT

clone size: NA
J gene: TRBJ1-6
CDR3 length: 21
D gene: TRBD1
V gene: TRBV23-1
CDR3 protein: CASSRRNRTGTGWGEGSPLHF
CDR3 DNA: TGCGCCAGCAGTCGCCGGAATCGTACCGGGACAGGGTGGGGCGAGGGTTCACCCCTCCACTTT

clone size: NA
J gene: TRBJ1-3
CDR3 length: 15
D gene: NA
V gene: TRBV9
CDR3 protein: CASSPEWAAGNTIYF
CDR3 DNA: TGTGCCAGCAGCCCAGAGTGGGCCGCAGGAAACACCATATATTTT

clone size: NA
J gene: TRBJ1-2
CDR3 length: 14
D gene: TRBD1
V gene: TRBV18
CDR3 protein: CASSSGQGARGYTF
CDR3 DNA: TGTGCCAGCTCATCGGGACAGGGGGCGCGCGGCTACACCTTC

clone size: NA
J gene: TRBJ2-7
CDR3 length: 13
D gene: TRBD2
V gene: TRBV7-9
CDR3 protein: CASSTPSGRWQYF
CDR3 DNA: TGTGCCAGCAGCACCCCTAGCGGGAGGTGGCAGTACTTC

clone size: NA
J gene: TRBJ2-7
CDR3 length: 17
D gene: TRBD2
V gene: TRBV6-2/TRBV6-3
CDR3 protein: CASSPIGLAGALYEQYF
CDR3 DNA: TGTGCCAGCAGTCCAATCGGACTAGCGGGGGCCCTCTACGAGCAGTACTTC

clone size: NA
J gene: TRBJ2-7
CDR3 length: 15
D gene: TRBD1
V gene: TRBV19
CDR3 protein: CASNHRTGNSYEQYF
CDR3 DNA: TGTGCCAGTAACCACCGGACAGGTAACTCCTACGAGCAGTACTTC

clone size: NA
J gene: TRBJ1-1
CDR3 length: 16
D gene: NA
V gene: TRBV5-6
CDR3 protein: CASSLLEDLLNTEAFF
CDR3 DNA: TGTGCCAGCAGCTTGTTGGAGGATCTGTTGAACACTGAAGCTTTCTTT

clone size: medium-sized
J gene: TRBJ2-1
CDR3 length: 12
D gene: NA
V gene: TRBV6-2/TRBV6-3
CDR3 protein: CASSLLYNEQFF
CDR3 DNA: TGTGCCAGCAGCCTCCTTTACAATGAGCAGTTCTTC